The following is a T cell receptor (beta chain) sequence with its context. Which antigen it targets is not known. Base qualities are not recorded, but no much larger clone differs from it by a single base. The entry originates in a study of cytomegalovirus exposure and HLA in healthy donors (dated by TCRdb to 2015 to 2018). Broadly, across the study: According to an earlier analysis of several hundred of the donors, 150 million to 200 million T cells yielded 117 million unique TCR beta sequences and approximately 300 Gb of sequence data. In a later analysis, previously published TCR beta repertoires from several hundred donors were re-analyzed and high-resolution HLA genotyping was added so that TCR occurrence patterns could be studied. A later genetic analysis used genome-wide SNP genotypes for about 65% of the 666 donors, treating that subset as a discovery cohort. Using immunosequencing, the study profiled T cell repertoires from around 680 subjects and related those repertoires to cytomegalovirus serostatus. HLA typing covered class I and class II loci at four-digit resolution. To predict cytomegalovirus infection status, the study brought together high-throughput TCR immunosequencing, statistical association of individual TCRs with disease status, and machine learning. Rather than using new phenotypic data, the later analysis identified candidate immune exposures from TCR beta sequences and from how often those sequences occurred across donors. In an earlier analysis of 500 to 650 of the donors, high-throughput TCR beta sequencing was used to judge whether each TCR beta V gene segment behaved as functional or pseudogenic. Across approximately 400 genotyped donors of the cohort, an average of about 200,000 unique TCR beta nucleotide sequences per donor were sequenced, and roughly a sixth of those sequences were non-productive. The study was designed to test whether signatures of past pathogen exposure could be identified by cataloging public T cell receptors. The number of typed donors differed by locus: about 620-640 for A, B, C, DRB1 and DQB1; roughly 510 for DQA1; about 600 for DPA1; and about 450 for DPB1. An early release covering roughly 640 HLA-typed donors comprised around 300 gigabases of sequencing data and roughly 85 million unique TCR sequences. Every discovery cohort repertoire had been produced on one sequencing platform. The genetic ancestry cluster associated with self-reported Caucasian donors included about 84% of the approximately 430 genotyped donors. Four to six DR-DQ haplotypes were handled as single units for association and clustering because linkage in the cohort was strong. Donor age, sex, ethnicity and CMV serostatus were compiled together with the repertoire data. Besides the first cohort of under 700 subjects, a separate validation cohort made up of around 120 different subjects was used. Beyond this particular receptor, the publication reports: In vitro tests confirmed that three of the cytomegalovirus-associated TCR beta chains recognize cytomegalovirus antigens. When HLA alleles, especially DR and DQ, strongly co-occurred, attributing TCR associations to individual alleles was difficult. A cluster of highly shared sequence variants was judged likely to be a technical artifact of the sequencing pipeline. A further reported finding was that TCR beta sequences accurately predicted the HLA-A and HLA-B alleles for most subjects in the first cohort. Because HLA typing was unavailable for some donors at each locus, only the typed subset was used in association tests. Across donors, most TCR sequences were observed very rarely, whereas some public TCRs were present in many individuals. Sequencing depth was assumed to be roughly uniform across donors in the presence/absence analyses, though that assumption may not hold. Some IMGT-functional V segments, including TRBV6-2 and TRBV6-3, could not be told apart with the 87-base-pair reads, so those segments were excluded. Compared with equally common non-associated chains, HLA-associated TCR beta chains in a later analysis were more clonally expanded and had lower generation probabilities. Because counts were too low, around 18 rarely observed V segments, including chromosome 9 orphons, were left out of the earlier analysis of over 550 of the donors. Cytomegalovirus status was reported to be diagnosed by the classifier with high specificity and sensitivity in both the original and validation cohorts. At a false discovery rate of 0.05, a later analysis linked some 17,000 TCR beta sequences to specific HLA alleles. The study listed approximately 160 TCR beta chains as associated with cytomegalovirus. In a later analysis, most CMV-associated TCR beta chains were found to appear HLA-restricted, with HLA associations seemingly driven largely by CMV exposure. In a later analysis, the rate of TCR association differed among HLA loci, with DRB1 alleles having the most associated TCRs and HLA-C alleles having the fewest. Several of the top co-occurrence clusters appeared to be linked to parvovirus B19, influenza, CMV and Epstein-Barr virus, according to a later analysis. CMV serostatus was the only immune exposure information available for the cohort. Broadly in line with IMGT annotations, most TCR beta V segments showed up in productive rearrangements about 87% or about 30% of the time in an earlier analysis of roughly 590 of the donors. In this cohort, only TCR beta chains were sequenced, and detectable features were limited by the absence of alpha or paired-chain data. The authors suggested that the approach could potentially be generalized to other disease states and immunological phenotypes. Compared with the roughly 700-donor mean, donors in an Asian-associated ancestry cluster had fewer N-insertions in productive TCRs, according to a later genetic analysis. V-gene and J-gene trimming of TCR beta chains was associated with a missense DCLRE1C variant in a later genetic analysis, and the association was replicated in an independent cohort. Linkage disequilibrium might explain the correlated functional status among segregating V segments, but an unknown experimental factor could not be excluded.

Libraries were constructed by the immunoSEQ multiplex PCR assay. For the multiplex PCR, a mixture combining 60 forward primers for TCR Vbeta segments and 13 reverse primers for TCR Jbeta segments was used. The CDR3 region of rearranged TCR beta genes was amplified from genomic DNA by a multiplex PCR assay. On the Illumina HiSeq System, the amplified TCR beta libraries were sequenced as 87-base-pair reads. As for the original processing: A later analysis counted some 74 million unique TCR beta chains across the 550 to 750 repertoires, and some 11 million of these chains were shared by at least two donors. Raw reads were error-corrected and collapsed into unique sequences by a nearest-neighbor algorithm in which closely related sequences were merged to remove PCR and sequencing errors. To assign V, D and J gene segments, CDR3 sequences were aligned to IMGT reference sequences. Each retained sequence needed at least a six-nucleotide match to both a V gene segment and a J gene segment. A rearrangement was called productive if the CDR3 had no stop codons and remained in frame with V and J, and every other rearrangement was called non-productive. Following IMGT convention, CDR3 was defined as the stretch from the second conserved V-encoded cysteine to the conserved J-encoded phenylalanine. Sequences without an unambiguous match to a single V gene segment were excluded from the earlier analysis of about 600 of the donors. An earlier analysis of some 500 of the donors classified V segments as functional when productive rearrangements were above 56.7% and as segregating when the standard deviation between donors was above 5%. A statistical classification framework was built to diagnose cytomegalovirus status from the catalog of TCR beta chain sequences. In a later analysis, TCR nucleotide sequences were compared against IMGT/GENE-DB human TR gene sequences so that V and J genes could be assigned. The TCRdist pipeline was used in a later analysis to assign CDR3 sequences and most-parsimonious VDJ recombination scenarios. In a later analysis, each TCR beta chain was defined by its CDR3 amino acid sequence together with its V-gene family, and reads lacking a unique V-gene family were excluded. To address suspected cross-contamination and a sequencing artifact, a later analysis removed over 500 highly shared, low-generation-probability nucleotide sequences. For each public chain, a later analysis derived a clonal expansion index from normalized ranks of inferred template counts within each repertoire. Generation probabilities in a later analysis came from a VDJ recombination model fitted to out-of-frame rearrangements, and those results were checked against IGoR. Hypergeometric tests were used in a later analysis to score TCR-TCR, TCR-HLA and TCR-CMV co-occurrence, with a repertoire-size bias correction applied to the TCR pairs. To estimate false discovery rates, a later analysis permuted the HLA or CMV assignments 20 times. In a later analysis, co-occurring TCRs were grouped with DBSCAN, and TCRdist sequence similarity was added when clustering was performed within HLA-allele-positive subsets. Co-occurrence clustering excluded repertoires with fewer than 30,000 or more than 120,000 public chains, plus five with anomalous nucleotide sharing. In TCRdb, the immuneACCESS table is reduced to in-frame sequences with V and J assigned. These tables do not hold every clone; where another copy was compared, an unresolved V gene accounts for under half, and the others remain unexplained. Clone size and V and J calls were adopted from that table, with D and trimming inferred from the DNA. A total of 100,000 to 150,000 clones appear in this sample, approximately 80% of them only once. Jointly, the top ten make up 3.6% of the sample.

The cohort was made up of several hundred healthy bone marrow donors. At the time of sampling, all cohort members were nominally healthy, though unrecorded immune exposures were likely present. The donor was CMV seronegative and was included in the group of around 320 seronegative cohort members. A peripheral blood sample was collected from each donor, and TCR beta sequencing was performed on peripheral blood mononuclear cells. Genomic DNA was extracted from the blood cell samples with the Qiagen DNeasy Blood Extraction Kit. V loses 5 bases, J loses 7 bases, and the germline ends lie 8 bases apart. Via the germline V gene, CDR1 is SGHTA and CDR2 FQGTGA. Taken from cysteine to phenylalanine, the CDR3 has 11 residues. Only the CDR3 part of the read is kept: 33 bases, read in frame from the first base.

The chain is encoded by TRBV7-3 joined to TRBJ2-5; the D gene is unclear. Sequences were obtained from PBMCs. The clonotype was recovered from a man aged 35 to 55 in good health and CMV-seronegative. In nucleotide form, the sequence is TGTGCCAGCAGCCCCAACAGGACCCAGTACTTC. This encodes CASSPNRTQYF. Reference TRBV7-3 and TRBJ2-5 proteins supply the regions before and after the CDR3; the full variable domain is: GAGVSQTPSNKVTEKGKYVELRCDPISGHTALYWYRQSLGQGPEFLIYFQGTGAADDSGLPNDRFFAVRPEGSVSTLKIQRTERGDSAVYLCASSPNRTQYFGPGTRLLVL.